This T cell receptor beta chain was identified during a study of CD8+ T cells in alopecia areata. Following extraction, RNA underwent reverse transcription to cDNA, which served as the sequencing template. Generated by immunoSEQ multiplex PCR, the TCRdb table keeps only in-frame clones and is missing some. Altogether roughly 230,000 clones are present, roughly 40% being singletons, with the ten largest covering around 2.8%. This CDR3 comprises 13 residues. Unmatched junction bases numbered 6, after V lost 7 bases and J lost 5 bases. Treatment defined: oral pan-JAK inhibitor, 5-10 mg twice daily. This clone was seen more than once but under ten times.

The TCR was taken from a human donor with alopecia areata. V usage is TRBV23-1 and J usage is TRBJ2-7, with 9 bases aligning to TRBD1. TRBV23-1 is assigned to the ORF class and has an uncertain function. The input for sequencing was CD4+ T cells sorted from blood, taken around week 36, from a patient treated with tofacitinib. Here the CDR3 DNA reads TGCGCCAGCAAACGGGACAGGGAAGACGAGCAGTACTTC. It codes for CASKRDREDEQYF.